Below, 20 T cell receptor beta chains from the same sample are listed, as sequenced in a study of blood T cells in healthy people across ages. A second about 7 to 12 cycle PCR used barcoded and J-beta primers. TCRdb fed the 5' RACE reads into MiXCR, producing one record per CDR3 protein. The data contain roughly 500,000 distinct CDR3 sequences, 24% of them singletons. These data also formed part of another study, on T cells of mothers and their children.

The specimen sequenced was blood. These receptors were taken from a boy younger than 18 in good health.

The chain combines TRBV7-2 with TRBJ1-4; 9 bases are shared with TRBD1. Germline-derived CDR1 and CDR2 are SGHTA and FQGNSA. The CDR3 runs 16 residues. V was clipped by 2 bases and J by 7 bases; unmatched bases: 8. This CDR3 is CASSLLGTGRSEKLFF. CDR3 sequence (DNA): TGTGCCAGCAGCTTACTCGGGACAGGGCGTTCTGAAAAACTGTTTTTT. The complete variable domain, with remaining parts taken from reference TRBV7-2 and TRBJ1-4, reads GAGVSQSPSNKVTEKGKDVELRCDPISGHTALYWYRQSLGQGLEFLIYFQGNSAPDKSGLPSDRFSAERTGGSVSTLTIQRTQQEDSAVYLCASSLLGTGRSEKLFFGSGTQLSVL.

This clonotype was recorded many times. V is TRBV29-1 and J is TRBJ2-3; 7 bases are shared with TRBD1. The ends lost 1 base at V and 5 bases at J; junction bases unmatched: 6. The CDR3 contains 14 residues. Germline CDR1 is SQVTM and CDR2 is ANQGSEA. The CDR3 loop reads CSVEGDRVGDTQYF. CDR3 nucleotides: TGCAGCGTTGAAGGCGACAGGGTCGGAGATACGCAGTATTTT.

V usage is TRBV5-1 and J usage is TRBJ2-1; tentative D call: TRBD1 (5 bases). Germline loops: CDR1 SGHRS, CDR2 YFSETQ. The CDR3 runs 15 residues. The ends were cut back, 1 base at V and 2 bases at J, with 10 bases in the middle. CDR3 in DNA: TGCGCCAGCAGCTTGAGAACAGGCCCCTACAATGAGCAGTTCTTC. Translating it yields CASSLRTGPYNEQFF.

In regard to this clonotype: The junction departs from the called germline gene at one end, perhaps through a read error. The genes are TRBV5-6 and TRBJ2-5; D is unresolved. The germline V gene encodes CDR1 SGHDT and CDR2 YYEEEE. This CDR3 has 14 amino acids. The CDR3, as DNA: TGTGCCAGGAGCTTTTCGGCAGGACAAGAGACCCAGTACTTC. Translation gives CARSFSAGQETQYF.

DNA of the CDR3: TGTGCCAGCATTCTACAGGGAGGCGGGGACCCTGAAGCTTTCTTT. Translation: CASILQGGGDPEAFF. The chain couples TRBV12-3 or TRBV12-4 to TRBJ1-1, with D maybe TRBD1 (6 bases). The CDR3 contains 15 residues. V lost 7 bases and J lost 6, with 21 bases in between.

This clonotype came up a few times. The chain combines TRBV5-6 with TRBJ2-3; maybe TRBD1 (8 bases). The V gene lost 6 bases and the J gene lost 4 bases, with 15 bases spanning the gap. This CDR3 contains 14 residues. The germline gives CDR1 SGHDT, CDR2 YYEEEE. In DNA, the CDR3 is TGTGCCAGCAACGCACAGGGGGGGGCAGATACGCAGTATTTT. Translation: CASNAQGGADTQYF.

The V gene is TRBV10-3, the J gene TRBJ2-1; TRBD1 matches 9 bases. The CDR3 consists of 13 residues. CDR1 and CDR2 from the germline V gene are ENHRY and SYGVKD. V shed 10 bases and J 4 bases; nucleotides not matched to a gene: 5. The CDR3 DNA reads TGTGCCAGCGGCGGGACAGGGTACAATGAGCAGTTCTTC. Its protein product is CASGGTGYNEQFF.

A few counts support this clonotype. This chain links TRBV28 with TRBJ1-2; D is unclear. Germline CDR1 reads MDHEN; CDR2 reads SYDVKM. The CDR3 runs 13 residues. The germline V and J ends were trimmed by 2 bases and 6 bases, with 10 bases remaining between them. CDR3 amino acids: CASSLGELHGYTF. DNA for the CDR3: TGTGCCAGCAGTTTAGGGGAGTTGCATGGCTACACCTTC.

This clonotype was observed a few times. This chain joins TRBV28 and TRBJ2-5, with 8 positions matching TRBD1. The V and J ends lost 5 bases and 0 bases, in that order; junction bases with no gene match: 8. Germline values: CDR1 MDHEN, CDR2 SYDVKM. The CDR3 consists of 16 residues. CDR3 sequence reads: CASSTFQGAHQETQYF. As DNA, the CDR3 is TGTGCCAGCAGTACGTTCCAGGGGGCCCACCAAGAGACCCAGTACTTC.

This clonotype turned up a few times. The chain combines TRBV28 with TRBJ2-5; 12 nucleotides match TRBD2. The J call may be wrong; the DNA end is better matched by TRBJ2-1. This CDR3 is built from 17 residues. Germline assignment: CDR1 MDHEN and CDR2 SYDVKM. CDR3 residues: CASSSSSGGAGYNEQFF. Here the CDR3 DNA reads TGTGCCAGCAGTTCCTCTAGCGGGGGGGCCGGGTACAATGAGCAGTTCTTC.

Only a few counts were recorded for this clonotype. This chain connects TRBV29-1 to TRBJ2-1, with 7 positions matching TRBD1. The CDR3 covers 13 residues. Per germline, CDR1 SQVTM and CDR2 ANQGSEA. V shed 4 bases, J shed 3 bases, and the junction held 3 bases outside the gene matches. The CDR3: CSVGDSSYNEQFF. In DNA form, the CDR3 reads TGCAGCGTTGGGGACAGCAGCTACAATGAGCAGTTCTTC.

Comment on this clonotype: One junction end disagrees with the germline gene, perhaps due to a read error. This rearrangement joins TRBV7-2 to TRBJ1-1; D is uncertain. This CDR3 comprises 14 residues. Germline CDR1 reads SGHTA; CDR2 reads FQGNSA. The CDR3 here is CASSPRGSYTEASF. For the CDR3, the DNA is TGTGCCAGCAGCCCGCGTGGCAGCTACACTGAAGCTTCCTTT.

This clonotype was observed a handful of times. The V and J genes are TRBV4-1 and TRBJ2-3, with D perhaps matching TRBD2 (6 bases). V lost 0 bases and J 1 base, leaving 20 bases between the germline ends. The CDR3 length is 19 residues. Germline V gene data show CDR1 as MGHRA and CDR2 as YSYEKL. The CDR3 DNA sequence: TGCGCCAGCAGCCAAGAACTCGCTTTCCGGGAGAGGGGCACAGATACGCAGTATTTT. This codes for CASSQELAFRERGTDTQYF.

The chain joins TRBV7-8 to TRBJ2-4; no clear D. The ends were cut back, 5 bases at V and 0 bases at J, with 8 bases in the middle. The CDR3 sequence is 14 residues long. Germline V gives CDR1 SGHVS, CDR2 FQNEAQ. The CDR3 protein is CASSRIEAKNIQYF. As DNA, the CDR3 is TGTGCCAGCAGCCGAATTGAAGCCAAAAACATTCAGTACTTC.

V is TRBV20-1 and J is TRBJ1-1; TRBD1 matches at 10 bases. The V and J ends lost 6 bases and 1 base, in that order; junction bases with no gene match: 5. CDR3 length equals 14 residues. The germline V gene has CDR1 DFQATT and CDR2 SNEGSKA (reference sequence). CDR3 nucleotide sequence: TGCAGTGCCCGACAGGGGGCTGGGAACACTGAAGCTTTCTTT. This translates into CSARQGAGNTEAFF.

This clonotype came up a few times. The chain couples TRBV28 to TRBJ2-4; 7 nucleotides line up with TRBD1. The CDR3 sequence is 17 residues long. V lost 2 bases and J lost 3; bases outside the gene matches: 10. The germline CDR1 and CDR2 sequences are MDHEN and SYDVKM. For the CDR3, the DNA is TGTGCCAGCAGTTTACGGTTCGGCTGGGACAGCAAAAACATTCAGTACTTC. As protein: CASSLRFGWDSKNIQYF.

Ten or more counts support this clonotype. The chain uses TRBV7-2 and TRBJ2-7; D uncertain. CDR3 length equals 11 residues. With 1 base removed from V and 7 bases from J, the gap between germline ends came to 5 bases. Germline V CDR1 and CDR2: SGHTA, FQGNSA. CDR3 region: CASSLGEEQYF. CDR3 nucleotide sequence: TGTGCCAGCAGCTTAGGTGAGGAGCAGTACTTC. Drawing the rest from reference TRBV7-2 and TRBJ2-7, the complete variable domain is GAGVSQSPSNKVTEKGKDVELRCDPISGHTALYWYRQSLGQGLEFLIYFQGNSAPDKSGLPSDRFSAERTGGSVSTLTIQRTQQEDSAVYLCASSLGEEQYFGPGTRLTVT.

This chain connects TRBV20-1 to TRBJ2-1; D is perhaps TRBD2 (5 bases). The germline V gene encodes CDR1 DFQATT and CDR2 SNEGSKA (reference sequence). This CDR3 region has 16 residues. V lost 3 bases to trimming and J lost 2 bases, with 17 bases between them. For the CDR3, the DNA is TGCAGTGCTAGTCCCCTGGAGGCCCTGACCTACAATGAGCAGTTCTTC. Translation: CSASPLEALTYNEQFF.

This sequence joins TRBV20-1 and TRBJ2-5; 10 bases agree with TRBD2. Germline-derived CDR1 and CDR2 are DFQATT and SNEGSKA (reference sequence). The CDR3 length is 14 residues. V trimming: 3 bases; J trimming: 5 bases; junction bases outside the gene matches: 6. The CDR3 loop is CSARRLAGWETQYF. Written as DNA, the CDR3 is TGCAGTGCTAGGCGACTAGCGGGTTGGGAGACCCAGTACTTC.

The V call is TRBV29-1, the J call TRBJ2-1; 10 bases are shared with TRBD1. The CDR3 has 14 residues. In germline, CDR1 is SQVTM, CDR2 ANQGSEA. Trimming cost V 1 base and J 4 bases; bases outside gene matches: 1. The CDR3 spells CSVEGTGGYNEQFF. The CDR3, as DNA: TGCAGCGTTGAAGGGACAGGGGGTTACAATGAGCAGTTCTTC.